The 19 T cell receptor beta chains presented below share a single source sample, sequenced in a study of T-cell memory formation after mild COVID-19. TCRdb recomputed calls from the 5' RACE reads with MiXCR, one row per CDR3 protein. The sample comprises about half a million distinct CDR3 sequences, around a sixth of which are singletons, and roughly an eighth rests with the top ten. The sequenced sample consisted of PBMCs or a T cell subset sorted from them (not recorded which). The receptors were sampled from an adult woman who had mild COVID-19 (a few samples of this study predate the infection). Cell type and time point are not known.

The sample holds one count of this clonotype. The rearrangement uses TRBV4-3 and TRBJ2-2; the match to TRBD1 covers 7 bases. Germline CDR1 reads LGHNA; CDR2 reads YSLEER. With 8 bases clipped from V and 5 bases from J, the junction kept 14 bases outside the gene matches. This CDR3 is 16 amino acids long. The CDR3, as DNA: TGCGCCAGCGGCCCAGACAGGGAGAGGGGGACCGGGGAGCTGTTTTTT. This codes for CASGPDRERGTGELFF.

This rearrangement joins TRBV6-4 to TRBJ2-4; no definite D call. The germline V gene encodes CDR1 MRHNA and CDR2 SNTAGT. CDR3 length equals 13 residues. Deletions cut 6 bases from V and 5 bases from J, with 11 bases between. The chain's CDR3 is CASSYAEENIQYF. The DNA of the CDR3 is TGTGCCAGCAGCTACGCGGAAGAAAACATTCAGTACTTC.

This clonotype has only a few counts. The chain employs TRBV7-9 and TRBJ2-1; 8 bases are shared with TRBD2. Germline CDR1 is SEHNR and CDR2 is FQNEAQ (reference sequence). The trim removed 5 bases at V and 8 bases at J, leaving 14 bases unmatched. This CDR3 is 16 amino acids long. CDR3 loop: CASSPHRGGGLHEQFF. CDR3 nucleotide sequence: TGTGCCAGCAGCCCCCACCGGGGGGGAGGGCTACATGAGCAGTTCTTC.

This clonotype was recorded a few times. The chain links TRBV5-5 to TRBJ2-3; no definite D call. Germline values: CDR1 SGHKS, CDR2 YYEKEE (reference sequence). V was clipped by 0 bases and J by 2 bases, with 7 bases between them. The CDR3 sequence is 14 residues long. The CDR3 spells CASSLGMTTDTQYF. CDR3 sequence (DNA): TGTGCCAGCAGCTTGGGTATGACCACAGATACGCAGTATTTT.

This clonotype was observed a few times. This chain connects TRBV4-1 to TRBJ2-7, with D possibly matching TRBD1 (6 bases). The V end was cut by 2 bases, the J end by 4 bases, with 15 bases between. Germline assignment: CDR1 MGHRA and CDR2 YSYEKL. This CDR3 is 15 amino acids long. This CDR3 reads CASSQRSGERYEQYF. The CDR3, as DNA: TGCGCCAGCAGCCAAAGGTCAGGGGAGAGGTACGAGCAGTACTTC.

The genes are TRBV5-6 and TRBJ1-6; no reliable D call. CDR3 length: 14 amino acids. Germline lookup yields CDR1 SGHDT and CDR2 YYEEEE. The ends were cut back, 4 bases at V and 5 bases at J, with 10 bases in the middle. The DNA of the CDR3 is TGTGCCAGCAGCCTACACACCAATAATTCACCCCTCCACTTT. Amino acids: CASSLHTNNSPLHF.

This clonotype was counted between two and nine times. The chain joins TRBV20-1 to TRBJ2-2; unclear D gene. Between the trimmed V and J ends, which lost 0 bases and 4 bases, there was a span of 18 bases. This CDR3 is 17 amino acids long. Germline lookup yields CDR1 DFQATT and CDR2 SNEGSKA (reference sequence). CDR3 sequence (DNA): TGCAGTGCTAGAGAATCGGGCAGCCTACGTGTCACCGGGGAGCTGTTTTTT. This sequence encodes CSARESGSLRVTGELFF.

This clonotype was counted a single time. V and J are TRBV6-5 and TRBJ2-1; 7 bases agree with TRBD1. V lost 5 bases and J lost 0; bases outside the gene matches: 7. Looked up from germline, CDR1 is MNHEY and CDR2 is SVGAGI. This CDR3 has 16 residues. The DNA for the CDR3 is TGTGCCAGCAGTCTTGACAGGGCCATCTCCTACAATGAGCAGTTCTTC. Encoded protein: CASSLDRAISYNEQFF.

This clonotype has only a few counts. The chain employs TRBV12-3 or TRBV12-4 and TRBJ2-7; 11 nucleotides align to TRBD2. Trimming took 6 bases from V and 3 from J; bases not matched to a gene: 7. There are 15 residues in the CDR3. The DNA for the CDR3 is TGTGCCAGCAGCCCCCGACTAGCGGGACTCTACGAGCAGTACTTC. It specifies CASSPRLAGLYEQYF.

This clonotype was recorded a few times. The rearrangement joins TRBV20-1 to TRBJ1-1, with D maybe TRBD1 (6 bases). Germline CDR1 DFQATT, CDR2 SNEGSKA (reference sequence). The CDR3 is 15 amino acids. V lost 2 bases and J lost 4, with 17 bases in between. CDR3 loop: CSARSIQGFGTEAFF. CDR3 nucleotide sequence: TGCAGTGCTAGAAGTATCCAGGGGTTCGGCACTGAAGCTTTCTTT.

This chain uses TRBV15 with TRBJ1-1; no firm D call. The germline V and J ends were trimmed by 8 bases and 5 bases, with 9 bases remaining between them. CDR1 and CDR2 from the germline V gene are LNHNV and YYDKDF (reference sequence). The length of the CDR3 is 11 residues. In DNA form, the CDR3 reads TGTGCCACCGGGATGGGGACTGAAGCTTTCTTT. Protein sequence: CATGMGTEAFF.

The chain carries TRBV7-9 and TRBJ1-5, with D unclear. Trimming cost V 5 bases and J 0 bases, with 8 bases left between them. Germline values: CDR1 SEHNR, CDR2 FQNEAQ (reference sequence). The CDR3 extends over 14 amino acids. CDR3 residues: CASSHTSSNQPQHF. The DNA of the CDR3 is TGTGCCAGCAGCCATACAAGTAGCAATCAGCCCCAGCATTTT.

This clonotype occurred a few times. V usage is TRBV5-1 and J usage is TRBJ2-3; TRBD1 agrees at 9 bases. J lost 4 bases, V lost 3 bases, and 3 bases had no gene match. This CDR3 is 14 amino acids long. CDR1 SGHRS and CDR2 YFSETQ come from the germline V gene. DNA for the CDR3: TGCGCCAGCAGCTGGGGGACAGGGCCAGATACGCAGTATTTT. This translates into CASSWGTGPDTQYF. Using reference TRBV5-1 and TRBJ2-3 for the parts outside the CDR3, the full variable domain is KAGVTQTPRYLIKTRGQQVTLSCSPISGHRSVSWYQQTPGQGLQFLFEYFSETQRNKGNFPGRFSGRQFSNSRSEMNVSTLELGDSALYLCASSWGTGPDTQYFGPGTRLTVL.

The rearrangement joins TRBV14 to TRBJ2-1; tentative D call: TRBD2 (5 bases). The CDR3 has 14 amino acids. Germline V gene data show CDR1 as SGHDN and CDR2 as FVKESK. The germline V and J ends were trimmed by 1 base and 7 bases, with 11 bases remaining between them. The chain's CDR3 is CASSQGIARNEQFF. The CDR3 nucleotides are TGTGCCAGCAGCCAAGGGATAGCGAGGAATGAGCAGTTCTTC.

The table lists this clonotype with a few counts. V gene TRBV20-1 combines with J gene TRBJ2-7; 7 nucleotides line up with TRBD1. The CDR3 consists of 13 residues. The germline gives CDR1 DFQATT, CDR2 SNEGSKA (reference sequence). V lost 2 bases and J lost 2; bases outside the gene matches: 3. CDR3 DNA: TGCAGTGCTAGAAGGGACAGACCCTACGAGCAGTACTTC. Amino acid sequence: CSARRDRPYEQYF.

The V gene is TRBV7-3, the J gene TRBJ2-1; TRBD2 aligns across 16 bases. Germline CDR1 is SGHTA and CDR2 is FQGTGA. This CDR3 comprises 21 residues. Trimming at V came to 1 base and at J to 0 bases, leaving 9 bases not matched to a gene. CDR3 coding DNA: TGTGCCAGCAGCTTAAGTAGACCGGGACTAGCGGGAGGGAGCTCCTACAATGAGCAGTTCTTC. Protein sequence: CASSLSRPGLAGGSSYNEQFF. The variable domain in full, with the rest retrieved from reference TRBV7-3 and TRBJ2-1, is GAGVSQTPSNKVTEKGKYVELRCDPISGHTALYWYRQSLGQGPEFLIYFQGTGAADDSGLPNDRFFAVRPEGSVSTLKIQRTERGDSAVYLCASSLSRPGLAGGSSYNEQFFGPGTRLTVL.

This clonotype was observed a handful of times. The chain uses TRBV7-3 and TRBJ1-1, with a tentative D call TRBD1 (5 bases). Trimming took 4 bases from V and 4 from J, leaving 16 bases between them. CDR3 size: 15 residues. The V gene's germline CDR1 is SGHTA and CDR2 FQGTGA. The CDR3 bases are TGTGCCAGCAGCTCTTGGGGGGGAGGGATCACTGAAGCTTTCTTT. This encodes CASSSWGGGITEAFF. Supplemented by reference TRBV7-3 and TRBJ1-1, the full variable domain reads GAGVSQTPSNKVTEKGKYVELRCDPISGHTALYWYRQSLGQGPEFLIYFQGTGAADDSGLPNDRFFAVRPEGSVSTLKIQRTERGDSAVYLCASSSWGGGITEAFFGQGTRLTVV.

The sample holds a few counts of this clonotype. The CDR3 coding sequence is TGTGCCACCCGAGGGGCAGAAAGCTCCTACGAGCAGTACTTC. This gives the protein CATRGAESSYEQYF. The chain links TRBV27 to TRBJ2-7; D could derive from TRBD1 or TRBD2 (5 bases each). CDR1 is MNHEY, CDR2 SMNVEV, per germline (reference sequence). The ends were cut back, 10 bases at V and 0 bases at J, with 16 bases in the middle. The CDR3 loop spans 14 amino acids.

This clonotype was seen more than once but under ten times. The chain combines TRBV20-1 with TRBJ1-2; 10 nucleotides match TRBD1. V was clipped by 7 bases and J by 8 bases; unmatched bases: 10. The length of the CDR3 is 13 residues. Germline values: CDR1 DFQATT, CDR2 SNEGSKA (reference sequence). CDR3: CSGGTGVLRGYTF. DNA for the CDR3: TGCAGTGGCGGGACAGGGGTCCTTAGGGGCTACACCTTC.